Below are 5 T cell receptor beta chains sequenced from a single sample in a study of T cell responses to AZD1222 COVID-19 vaccine. Clones were sequenced by immunoSEQ multiplex PCR, and TCRdb holds only the in-frame ones, with some missing. Among 170,000 or so clones listed, less than 95% were seen once. The sample here was peripheral blood, taken on day 0 of AZD1222 vaccination. These receptors were obtained from an adult in good health.

The rearrangement links TRBV7-8 to TRBJ1-4; 8 positions match TRBD1. V gave up 2 bases and J gave up 3 bases; unmatched junction bases: 5. Germline V gene lookup returns CDR1 SGHVS and CDR2 FQNEAQ. This CDR3 comprises 16 residues. CDR3 residues: CASSLSGTGPNEKLFF. The CDR3 nucleotides are TGTGCCAGCAGCTTATCCGGGACAGGCCCTAATGAAAAACTGTTTTTT.

The rearrangement uses TRBV25-1 and TRBJ2-7, with TRBD1 matching 7 bases. The CDR3 contains 13 residues. V shed 6 bases, J shed 5 bases, and the junction held 7 bases outside the gene matches. From germline, CDR1 is MGHDK and CDR2 SYGVNS. The CDR3 protein is CASRAQGKDEQYF. CDR3 nucleotide sequence: TGTGCCAGCAGAGCACAGGGGAAGGACGAGCAGTACTTC.

The V call is TRBV15, the J call TRBJ1-2; 9 positions agree with TRBD1. The trim removed 1 base at V and 7 bases at J, leaving 4 bases unmatched. CDR3 length equals 14 residues. The germline V gene has CDR1 LNHNV and CDR2 YYDKDF (reference sequence). The chain's CDR3 is CATSRGTGEGGYTF. Here the CDR3 DNA reads TGTGCCACCAGCAGAGGGACAGGGGAGGGTGGCTACACCTTC.

Here the CDR3 reads CASSQDQGRGNTQYF. The CDR3 nucleotides are TGCGCCAGCAGCCAAGATCAAGGGCGGGGCAATACGCAGTATTTT. V gene TRBV4-1 combines with J gene TRBJ2-3, with D possibly matching TRBD2 (6 bases). The CDR3 runs to 15 residues. Trimming removed 0 bases at V and 7 bases at J, with 14 bases between. Germline V CDR1 and CDR2: MGHRA, YSYEKL.

This rearrangement joins TRBV24-1 to TRBJ2-2; D gene uncertain. The CDR3 has 17 amino acids. V lost 5 bases, J lost 1 base, and 16 bases lay in between. Germline CDR1 and CDR2: KGHDR and SFDVKD. CDR3 amino acids: CATSGALWQRNTGELFF. CDR3 nucleotide sequence: TGTGCCACCAGTGGGGCCCTTTGGCAGCGGAACACCGGGGAGCTGTTTTTT.